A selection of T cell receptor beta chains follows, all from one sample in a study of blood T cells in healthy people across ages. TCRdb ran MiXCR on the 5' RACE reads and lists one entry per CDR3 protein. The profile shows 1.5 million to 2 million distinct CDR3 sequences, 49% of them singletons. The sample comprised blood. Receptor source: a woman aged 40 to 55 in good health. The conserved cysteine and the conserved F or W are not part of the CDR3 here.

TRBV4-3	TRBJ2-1	ASSLSFRGTTYNEQF
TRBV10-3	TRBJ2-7	AINQGQGTDEQY
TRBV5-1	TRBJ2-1	ASSLLTATYNEQF
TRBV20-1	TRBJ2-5	SARYRQGSSEQY
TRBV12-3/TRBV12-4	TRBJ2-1	ASSTQGRGAYNEQF
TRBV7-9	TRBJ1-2	ASSLVGGASREDGYT
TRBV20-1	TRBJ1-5	SASLGQGANQPQH
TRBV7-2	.	ASSLRPLGYEQY
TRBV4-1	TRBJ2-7	ATSGRGGEQY
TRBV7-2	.	ASSIRRVQGTQY
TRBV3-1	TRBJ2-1	ASSQVAAGRYNEQF
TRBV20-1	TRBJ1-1	SAPEGGAGTEAF
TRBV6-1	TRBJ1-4	ASSASPTGTNEKLF
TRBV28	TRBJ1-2	ASSFTGNGYT
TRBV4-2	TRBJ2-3	ASNRGLAGGTDTQY
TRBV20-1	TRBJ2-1	SAPGTSGGASRNEQF
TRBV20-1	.	SARLDSRYEQY
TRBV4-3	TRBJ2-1	ASSPGVPSALGYSYNEQF
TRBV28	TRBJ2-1	ASTRTGQNNEQF
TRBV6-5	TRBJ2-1	ASHPGAGQGRGEQF
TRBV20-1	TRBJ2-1	SARDPPREQF
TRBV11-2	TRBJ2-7	ASSLSSGTGASYEQY
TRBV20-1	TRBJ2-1	SASPEGSSGRSYSEQF
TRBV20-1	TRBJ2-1	SARASGWLSYNEQF
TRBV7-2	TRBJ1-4	ASSGTGTGNEKLF
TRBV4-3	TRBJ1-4	ASSQGQGLGEKLF
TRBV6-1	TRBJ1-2	ASSENESGGWGYT
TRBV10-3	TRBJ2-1	AISDPGGGYNEQF
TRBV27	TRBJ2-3	ASSLRLAGARTDTQY
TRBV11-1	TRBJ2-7	ASSPGQSGPYEQY
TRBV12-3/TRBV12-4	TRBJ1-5	ASSSQGAAGNQPQH
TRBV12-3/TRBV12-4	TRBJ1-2	ASSLEAGSNYGYT
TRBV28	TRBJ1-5	ASSLSIIRIGNQPQH
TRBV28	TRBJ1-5	ASSLRDSINQPQH
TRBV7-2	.	ASSLTGGPSETQY
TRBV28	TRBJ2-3	ASSLGTSGGANTQY
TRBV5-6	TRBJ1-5	ASSLTPSNQPQH
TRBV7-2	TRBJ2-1	ASSFFGHNEQF
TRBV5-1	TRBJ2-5	ASRPTPGTSGETQY
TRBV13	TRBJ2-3	ASSSSTGHNTQY
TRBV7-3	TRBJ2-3	ASSLQGSSGTDTQY
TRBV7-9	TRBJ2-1	ASSTGRPWF
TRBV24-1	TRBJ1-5	ATSGEGKQPQH
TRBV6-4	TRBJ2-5	ASSDSSNREGQETQY
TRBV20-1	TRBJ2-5	SAKTGGQETQY
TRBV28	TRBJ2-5	ASPCPRKQETQY
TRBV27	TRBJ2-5	ASSTPLLAGGYNEQY
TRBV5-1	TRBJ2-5	ASSLVAIKSETQY
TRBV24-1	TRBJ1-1	ATSGRAGTEAF
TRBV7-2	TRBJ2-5	ATQLAVLSETQY
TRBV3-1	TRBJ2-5	ASSLHGGQGLETQY